Listed below are T cell receptor beta chains from one sample, sequenced in a study of T cell repertoires in ileal Crohn's disease. Data came from immunoSEQ multiplex PCR; TCRdb stores just in-frame clones and leaves some out. The sample shows about 59,000 clones, 85% to 90% of them seen only once. Material for sequencing was ileal tissue. These receptors all stem from an adult with Crohn's disease. The CDR3 runs from the conserved cysteine through the conserved F or W.

j_call	v_call	cdr3_aa
TRBJ1-5	TRBV10-2	CASSETQPRNQPQHF
TRBJ1-1	TRBV25-1	CASSPHEGNTEAFF
TRBJ2-2	TRBV10-3	CAISLTGENGELFF
TRBJ2-3	TRBV10-1	CASSDDRGTDTQYF
TRBJ1-2	TRBV4-2	CASSQDPTGATSNYGYTF
TRBJ2-2	TRBV10-3	CAIRTSSTGELFF
TRBJ2-2	TRBV5-5	CASSSNRDRSTGELFF
TRBJ2-3	TRBV6-5	CASSHTDTQYF
TRBJ2-2	TRBV6-6	CATRPNGSGELFF
TRBJ2-1	TRBV30	CAWRGTSEFF
TRBJ1-3	TRBV6-1	CASTSGTTGNTIYF